A single sample gave rise to the 23 T cell receptor beta chains below, sequenced in a study of shared clonotypes between healthy human individuals. The naive CD8 population came from CD45RO-negative cells selected for CCR7, without terminally differentiated effector memory CD45RA+ cells. Sequencing used immunoSEQ multiplex PCR; TCRdb keeps in-frame clones, though not all of them. The sample holds millions of clones, about 92% seen once. Input material: naive CD8+ T cells from PBMCs. The receptors derive from a man between 18 and 35 years old in good health. Some clones in this sample may be carry-over from other donors' samples.

The chain combines TRBV9 with TRBJ2-7; no definite D call. CDR3 length: 14 amino acids. Between the trimmed V and J ends, which lost 2 bases and 7 bases, there was a span of 16 bases. The germline gives CDR1 SGDLS, CDR2 YYNGEE. CDR3 amino acids: CASSVGGAAREQYF. DNA for the CDR3: TGTGCCAGCAGCGTCGGCGGCGCAGCGAGGGAGCAGTACTTC.

This clone was observed a few times. Additional DNA sequences in this sample encode the identical CDR3. The J gene is TRBJ2-2, the V gene TRBV29-1, with a possible D match to TRBD2 (5 bases). Germline V lookup: CDR1 SQVTM, CDR2 ANQGSEA. V lost 7 bases and J lost 4, with 7 bases in between. This CDR3 is built from 11 residues. The CDR3 sequence is CSAGLTGELFF. The CDR3 DNA reads TGCAGCGCCGGACTCACCGGGGAGCTGTTTTTT.

The chain combines TRBV27 with TRBJ2-1, with 7 bases matching TRBD2. V shed 4 bases and J 6 bases; nucleotides not matched to a gene: 9. The V gene's germline CDR1 is MNHEY and CDR2 SMNVEV (reference sequence). This CDR3 region has 15 residues. The CDR3 loop is CASSYMTSSFNEQFF. The DNA for the CDR3 is TGTGCCAGCAGTTATATGACTAGCAGTTTCAATGAGCAGTTCTTC.

The CDR3: CASSLGAGDGKDTQYF. CDR3 nucleotide sequence: TGTGCCAGCAGCTTGGGTGCCGGGGACGGGAAAGATACGCAGTATTTT. The rearrangement uses TRBV5-4 and TRBJ2-3; D may correspond to TRBD1 or TRBD2 (5 bases each). Trimming removed 0 bases from V and 5 bases from J, with 16 bases in between. Germline loops: CDR1 SGHNT, CDR2 YYREEE (reference sequence). The CDR3 covers 16 residues.

The rearrangement joins TRBV2 to TRBJ2-1; D may be TRBD2 (6 bases). Germline CDR1 and CDR2: SNHLY and FYNNEI. The CDR3 runs to 16 residues. Trimming cost V 4 bases and J 2 bases, with 15 bases left between them. The CDR3 coding sequence is TGTGCCAGCAGTGCCCCGGGACTGGCAACCTACAATGAGCAGTTCTTC. Its translation is CASSAPGLATYNEQFF.

The V and J genes are TRBV9 and TRBJ1-2; tentatively, D is TRBD1 (5 bases). CDR1 is SGDLS, CDR2 YYNGEE, per germline. The V and J ends lost 4 bases and 2 bases respectively, with 18 bases between them. This CDR3 comprises 16 residues. CDR3 DNA sequence: TGTGCCAGCAGCCCCAGTCGGGTAGGGGCGAACTATGGCTACACCTTC. Translated, it gives CASSPSRVGANYGYTF.

The rearrangement links TRBV2 to TRBJ1-2; D call uncertain. Looked up from germline, CDR1 is SNHLY and CDR2 is FYNNEI. This CDR3 is built from 15 residues. V was pared by 4 bases and J by 9 bases, with 21 bases between. The CDR3 sequence is CASSASGVLVWSYTF. In DNA form, the CDR3 reads TGTGCCAGCAGTGCTAGCGGTGTGTTGGTTTGGAGCTACACCTTC.

This chain joins TRBV28 and TRBJ2-7; 10 bases map to TRBD1. This CDR3 has 14 residues. Germline V gene data show CDR1 as MDHEN and CDR2 as SYDVKM. Unmatched junction bases numbered 5, after V lost 6 bases and J lost 3 bases. CDR3 nucleotides: TGTGCCAGCAGGGGGACAGGGGTGGGCTACGAGCAGTACTTC. Translation gives CASRGTGVGYEQYF. Combining the CDR3 with reference TRBV28 and TRBJ2-7 gives the whole variable domain DVKVTQSSRYLVKRTGEKVFLECVQDMDHENMFWYRQDPGLGLRLIYFSYDVKMKEKGDIPEGYSVSREKKERFSLILESASTNQTSMYLCASRGTGVGYEQYFGPGTRLTVT.

The V and J genes are TRBV4-3 and TRBJ2-7; D perhaps matches TRBD2 (6 bases). Germline loops: CDR1 LGHNA, CDR2 YSLEER. V was shortened by 1 base and J by 4 bases, with 14 bases between the two germline ends. The CDR3 is 15 residues long. CDR3 in DNA: TGCGCCAGCAGCCAAGCTCCGTCAGGGAGGTACGAGCAGTACTTC. Translation: CASSQAPSGRYEQYF.

The chain couples TRBV4-1 to TRBJ1-5; D remains unclear. Trimming stripped 1 base from V and 3 bases from J, with 13 bases between. The CDR3 has 16 residues. Germline values: CDR1 MGHRA, CDR2 YSYEKL. CDR3 sequence: CASSQGLGYLNQPQHF. CDR3 DNA sequence: TGCGCCAGCAGCCAAGGTTTAGGGTACCTCAATCAGCCCCAGCATTTT.

This clone was found a few times. The J gene is TRBJ1-1, the V gene TRBV7-7; D not resolved. The germline V gene has CDR1 SSHAT and CDR2 FNYEAQ (reference sequence). The V end lost 4 bases, the J end lost 0 bases, and 6 bases lay between the germline ends. The CDR3 length is 13 residues. The CDR3 DNA follows: TGTGCCAGCAGCTCTAGGGTGAACACTGAAGCTTTCTTT. Amino acid sequence: CASSSRVNTEAFF.

This chain links TRBV4-2 with TRBJ2-7, with D possibly being TRBD1 (6 bases). The germline CDR1 and CDR2 sequences are LGHNA and YNFKEQ. The CDR3 runs to 15 residues. The germline V and J ends were trimmed by 0 bases and 7 bases, with 16 bases remaining between them. The CDR3 region is CASSQELAFRGEQYF. CDR3 coding DNA: TGTGCCAGCAGCCAAGAGTTGGCCTTTAGGGGGGAGCAGTACTTC.

The chain recombines TRBV9 with TRBJ2-3, with D possibly TRBD1 on 6 matching bases. Per germline, CDR1 SGDLS and CDR2 YYNGEE. Trimming left V 3 bases short and J 5 bases short, with 28 bases between. The CDR3 length is 19 residues. The chain's CDR3 is CASSDRGAGDTGPKDTQYF. The CDR3 DNA reads as TGTGCCAGCAGCGACAGAGGGGCAGGGGACACCGGGCCTAAAGATACGCAGTATTTT.

This chain connects TRBV27 to TRBJ2-1; TRBD1 is a possible D gene (6 bases). CDR3 size: 13 residues. Germline V gene sequence: CDR1 MNHEY, CDR2 SMNVEV (reference sequence). V lost 8 bases to trimming and J lost 6 bases, with 14 bases between them. The DNA of the CDR3 is TGTGCCAGCGCTGGGGGCGGAGGCAATGAGCAGTTCTTC. Translated: CASAGGGGNEQFF.

This clone was detected only once. One junction end disagrees with the germline gene, perhaps due to a read error. Other DNA sequences of this sample code for an identical CDR3. This chain uses TRBV4-1 with TRBJ2-7; D is possibly TRBD2 (6 bases). Germline V gene data show CDR1 as MGHRA and CDR2 as YSYEKL. CDR3 length: 13 residues. The CDR3 region is CASSQGGNYEQYF. DNA of the CDR3: TGCGCCAGCAGTCAAGGAGGGAACTACGAGCAGTACTTC.

The J gene is TRBJ2-4, the V gene TRBV25-1; D might be TRBD2 (7 bases). CDR1 and CDR2 from the germline V gene are MGHDK and SYGVNS. The CDR3 totals 16 residues. Trimming left V 1 base short and J 3 bases short, with 13 bases between. The CDR3 sequence is CASSEWGGQGKNIQYF. The CDR3 region has the DNA TGTGCCAGCAGTGAATGGGGGGGGCAAGGCAAAAACATTCAGTACTTC.

For this clone: The sample contains more than one DNA sequence encoding this CDR3. The chain employs TRBV27 and TRBJ2-3; D is uncertain. This CDR3 comprises 14 residues. Trimming took 2 bases from V and 0 from J, leaving 6 bases between them. CDR1 and CDR2 from the germline V gene are MNHEY and SMNVEV (reference sequence). The CDR3 sequence: CASSLVGSTDTQYF. Written as DNA, the CDR3 is TGTGCCAGCAGTTTAGTCGGGAGCACAGATACGCAGTATTTT.

This clone is a singleton in its sample. The chain links TRBV7-2 to TRBJ2-1; D gene unclear. This CDR3 comprises 15 residues. CDR1 SGHTA and CDR2 FQGNSA come from the germline V gene. Trimming cost V 1 base and J 7 bases, with 14 bases left between them. In DNA form, the CDR3 reads TGTGCCAGCAGCTTAGTGTTGGGCGGAAAGAATGAGCAGTTCTTC. This gives the protein CASSLVLGGKNEQFF.

J is TRBJ2-2 and V is TRBV11-2, with 8 bases aligning to TRBD2. V gave up 1 base and J gave up 8 bases; unmatched junction bases: 6. CDR1 SGHAT and CDR2 FQNNGV come from the germline V gene. CDR3 size: 15 residues. DNA for the CDR3: TGTGCCAGCAGCTTAGTAAAAGCGGGAGCTGGGGAGCTGTTTTTT. It is translated as CASSLVKAGAGELFF.

The rearrangement joins TRBV28 to TRBJ1-1; the D gene is possibly TRBD1 (6 bases). The CDR3 sequence is 13 residues long. V gave up 1 base and J gave up 6 bases, with 9 bases separating them. CDR1 and CDR2 (germline): MDHEN, SYDVKM. The CDR3 loop is CASSLYRDSEAFF. The CDR3 coding sequence is TGTGCCAGCAGTTTATACAGGGACTCTGAAGCTTTCTTT.

This clone was picked up one time. V usage is TRBV19 and J usage is TRBJ2-7; 8 bases line up with TRBD2. CDR1 and CDR2 (germline): LNHDA, SQIVND (reference sequence). V dropped 7 bases and J dropped 0; count of bases not matched to a gene: 11. This CDR3 has 16 amino acids. CDR3 DNA sequence: TGTGCCAGTACCGCCACTAGCGGTGGGAGCTCCTACGAGCAGTACTTC. Its protein is CASTATSGGSSYEQYF.

This clone is a singleton in its sample. The J gene is TRBJ2-1, the V gene TRBV11-2; 7 positions match TRBD2. The CDR3 is made up of 15 amino acids. V gave up 1 base and J gave up 4 bases; unmatched junction bases: 4. Germline assignment: CDR1 SGHAT and CDR2 FQNNGV. The CDR3 DNA reads TGTGCCAGCAGCTTAGGTAGCGGGCCATACAATGAGCAGTTCTTC. Protein product: CASSLGSGPYNEQFF. The full variable domain, completed using reference TRBV11-2 and TRBJ2-1, is EAGVAQSPRYKIIEKRQSVAFWCNPISGHATLYWYQQILGQGPKLLIQFQNNGVVDDSQLPKDRFSAERLKGVDSTLKIQPAKLEDSAVYLCASSLGSGPYNEQFFGPGTRLTVL.

The chain recombines TRBV18 with TRBJ2-3; D is uncertain. The CDR3 is 13 residues long. Per germline, CDR1 KGHSH and CDR2 LQKENI. Trimming removed 3 bases from V and 3 bases from J, with 7 bases in between. The CDR3 protein is CASSPDGTDTQYF. CDR3 DNA sequence: TGTGCCAGCTCACCGGACGGGACAGATACGCAGTATTTT.